This T cell receptor beta chain was obtained from a study of control samples from healthy donors and cancer patients. Measured with immunoSEQ multiplex PCR; TCRdb has only the in-frame clones, and not every one. The sample lists roughly 140,000 clones, about 93% occurring once. The germline gives CDR1 LGHNA, CDR2 YNFKEQ. The CDR3 is 16 amino acids. V lost 1 base to trimming and J lost 0 bases, with 10 bases between them. This rearrangement joins TRBV4-2 to TRBJ1-5; D possibly corresponds to TRBD1 (6 bases). Sequencing input: blood. The TCR originated in a man between 50 and 59 years old in good health. The CDR3 reads CASSQAAGDSNQPQHF. CDR3 DNA sequence: TGTGCCAGCAGCCAAGCGGCAGGGGATAGCAATCAGCCCCAGCATTTT.